What follows describes a single T cell receptor (beta chain). The antigen is undetermined. These data originate in a study of cytomegalovirus exposure and HLA in healthy donors. Everyone who donated was a healthy bone marrow donor. In the PCR, 60 Vbeta and 13 Jbeta primers were used. The data were produced by immunoSEQ multiplex PCR, yet TCRdb's version contains in-frame clones alone and is incomplete. The repertoire holds 100,000 to 150,000 clones, with roughly 82% as singletons. General observations from the study: TRBV6-2, TRBV6-3 and some other V segments were unresolvable in 87-base-pair reads. In an earlier analysis, in roughly 580 donors, most V segments appeared productive either ~90% or ~30% of the time. In a later analysis, HLA-associated beta chains showed higher expansion and lower generation probabilities than comparable chains.

The CDR3 runs 16 residues. V shed 4 bases and J 2 bases; nucleotides not matched to a gene: 12. Germline V gives CDR1 SGHKS, CDR2 YYEKEE (reference sequence). The receptor was isolated from a male donor in good health and CMV-seropositive. V usage is TRBV5-5 and J usage is TRBJ2-7; 7 nucleotides agree with TRBD2. The sequencing sample was made of PBMCs. The CDR3 reads CASSPGWGGIPYEQYF. The CDR3 DNA reads as TGTGCCAGCAGCCCGGGATGGGGGGGGATCCCCTACGAGCAGTACTTC.